This T cell receptor (beta chain) was recorded in a study of beta chain features in type 1 diabetes (dated by TCRdb to 2017 to 2018). A note on the overall study: Mean age, gender distribution, total cell number and subset yield did not differ between patients and healthy donors. Regulatory and stem cell-like memory subsets were isolated from only 8 patients and roughly 8 healthy donors, whereas naive and central memory subsets came from all 28 donors. A total of around 110,000,000 sorted cells were examined across all samples, and RNA yield correlated strongly with the number of cells per subset. In the study, recently diagnosed type 1 diabetes patients and matched healthy donors were compared on the TCRB repertoires of their sorted circulating CD4+ T cell subsets.

From each donor, a single peripheral blood sample of around 120 mL on average was drawn into heparinised tubes. Naive, central memory, regulatory and stem cell-like memory CD4+ T cells were sorted on a BD FACSAria II using a panel including CD45RO, CCR7, CD25, CD127, CD95 and CD27. All sorted populations exceeded 98% purity. Right away, PBMCs were isolated by Lymphoprep density gradient centrifugation and were stained directly, with no culture step. So that batch effects would be minimized, each experiment stained and sorted samples in pairs, pairing one healthy donor with one patient. Trimming at the junction amounts to 3 bases on V and 2 bases on J, and the germline ends lie 13 bases apart. The CDR1 and CDR2 encoded by the germline V gene are SGHRS and YFSETQ. Inclusive of the bounding cysteine and phenylalanine, the CDR3 is 15 residues long. Only CDR3 DNA is held: 45 bases, read in frame from base 1.

The entire amount of isolated RNA was reverse transcribed using the High Capacity cDNA Reverse Transcription Kit, so the sequenced TCRB transcripts were expressed ones. Naive, central memory and regulatory T cell samples underwent deep immunoSEQ sequencing, averaging around 3.7 million total reads per sample. Sorted cells were lysed in RLT buffer, and RNA was extracted using DNase-treated RNeasy Micro or Mini kits according to cell number. Each cell subset was processed on its own to prevent cross-contamination, while patient and healthy donor samples were processed together. The immunoSEQ multiplex PCR was used to amplify TCRB sequences from cDNA, generating 87-bp fragments that spanned the CDR3 region. Sequencing of the amplicons was performed on the Illumina HiSeq platform. In the paper's pipeline: PCR bias was computationally corrected using synthetic template baselines, reads within Hamming distance 2 were collapsed, and singletons that could not be merged were discarded. Reads were aligned against IMGT to assign V, D and J genes, CDR3 length and insertions or deletions at six rearrangement sites. Within each subset, clonotype counts were normalized to sorted cell number, and only after that were true diversity and Gini coefficients computed with the tcR R package. The overlap coefficient, calculated on TCRB nucleotide sequences, was used to quantify repertoire sharing. Out-of-frame TCRB sequences from naive cells were analyzed to stand in for the pre-selection repertoire. TCRdb obtained this table from immuneACCESS and retained in-frame rearrangements with V and J assigned. These tables miss some clones; where compared with another copy, unresolved V genes account for less than half of the shortfall, and the remainder is unexplained. V and J calls plus clone size are reproduced from that table; the DNA served to infer D and trimming. The sample contains about 700,000 clones, about an eighth of them found a single time. The ten largest clones represent about 0.02% of the sample.

Worth noting for this clone: The target of this receptor is not known. It has no much larger one-base neighbor in the sample; base qualities were not kept.

The full study reports these points: A moderate but significant shortening of TCRB CDR3 length was observed in type 1 diabetes patients in all four CD4+ subsets. HLA sub-analyses involved small numbers of individuals, so any influence of HLA type on TCRB rearrangement remained unresolved. Naive, central memory and regulatory TCRB repertoires appeared more similar among patients than among healthy donors. At VDJ recombination sites, patients with type 1 diabetes made fewer insertions and deleted more nucleotides, a pattern implying thymic rearrangement abnormalities. Shorter templates might be favored by PCR, yet because patient and control samples were amplified and corrected together, any such skew would affect both groups equally. Because cDNA was sequenced instead of genomic DNA, highly expressing activated cells could be over-represented, though the groups showed no difference in activation or CD3 levels.

Recombination connected TRBV5-1 to TRBJ2-3; TRBD1 is a possible D gene, resting on 6 matching bases. The TCR comes from a man in his late teens or twenties with type 1 diabetes. Sequencing input: naive CD4+ T cells from blood. The cell subset or site tag for this specimen amounts to: true naive CD4+ T cells. For the CDR3, the sequence is CASSSWTDDTDTQYF. The nucleotide sequence is TGCGCCAGCAGCTCGTGGACAGATGACACAGATACGCAGTATTTT.